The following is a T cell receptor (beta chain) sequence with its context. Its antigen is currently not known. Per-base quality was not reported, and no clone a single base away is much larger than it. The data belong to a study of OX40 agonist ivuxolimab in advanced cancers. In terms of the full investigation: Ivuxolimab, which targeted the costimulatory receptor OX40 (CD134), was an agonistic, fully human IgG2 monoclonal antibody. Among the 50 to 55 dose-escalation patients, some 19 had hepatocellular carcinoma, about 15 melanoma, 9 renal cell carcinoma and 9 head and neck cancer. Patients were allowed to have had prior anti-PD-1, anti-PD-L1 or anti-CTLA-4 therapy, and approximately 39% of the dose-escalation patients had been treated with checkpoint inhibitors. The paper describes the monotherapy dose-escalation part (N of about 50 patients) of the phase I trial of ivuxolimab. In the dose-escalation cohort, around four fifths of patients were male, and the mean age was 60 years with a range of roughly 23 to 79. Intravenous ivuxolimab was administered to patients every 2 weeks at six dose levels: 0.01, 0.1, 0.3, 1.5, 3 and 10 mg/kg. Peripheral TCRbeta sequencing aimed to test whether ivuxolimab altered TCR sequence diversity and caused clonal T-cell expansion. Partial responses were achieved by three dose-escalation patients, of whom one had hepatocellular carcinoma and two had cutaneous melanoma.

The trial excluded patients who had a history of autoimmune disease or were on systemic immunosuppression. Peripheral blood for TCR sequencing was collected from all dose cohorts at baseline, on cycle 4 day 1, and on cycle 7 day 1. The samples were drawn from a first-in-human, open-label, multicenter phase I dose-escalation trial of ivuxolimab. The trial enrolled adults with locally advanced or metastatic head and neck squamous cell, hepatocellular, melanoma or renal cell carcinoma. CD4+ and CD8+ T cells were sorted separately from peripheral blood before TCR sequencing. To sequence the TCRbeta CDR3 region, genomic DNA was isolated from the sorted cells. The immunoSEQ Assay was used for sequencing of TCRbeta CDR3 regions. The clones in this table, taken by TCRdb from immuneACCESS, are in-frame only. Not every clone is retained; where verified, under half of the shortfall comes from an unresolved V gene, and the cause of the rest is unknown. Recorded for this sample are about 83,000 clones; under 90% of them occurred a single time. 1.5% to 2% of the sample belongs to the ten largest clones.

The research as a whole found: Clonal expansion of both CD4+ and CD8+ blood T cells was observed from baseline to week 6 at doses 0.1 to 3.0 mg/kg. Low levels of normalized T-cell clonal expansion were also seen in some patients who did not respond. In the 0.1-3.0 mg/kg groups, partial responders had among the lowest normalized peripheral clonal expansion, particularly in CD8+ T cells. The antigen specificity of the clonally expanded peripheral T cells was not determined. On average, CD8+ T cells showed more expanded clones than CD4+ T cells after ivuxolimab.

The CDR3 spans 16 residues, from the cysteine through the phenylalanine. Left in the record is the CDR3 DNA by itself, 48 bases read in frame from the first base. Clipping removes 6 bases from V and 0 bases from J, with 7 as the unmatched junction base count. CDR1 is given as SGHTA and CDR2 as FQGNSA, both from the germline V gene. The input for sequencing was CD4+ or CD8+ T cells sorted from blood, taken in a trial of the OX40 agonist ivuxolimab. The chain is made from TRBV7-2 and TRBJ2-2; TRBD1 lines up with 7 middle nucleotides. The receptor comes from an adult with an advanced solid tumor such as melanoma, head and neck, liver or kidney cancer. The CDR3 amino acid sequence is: CASSPNRGTNTGELFF. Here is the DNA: TGTGCCAGCAGTCCGAACAGGGGCACGAACACCGGGGAGCTGTTTTTT.